The 3 T cell receptor beta chains given below trace back to one sample, sequenced in a study of OX40 agonist ivuxolimab in advanced cancers. Measured with immunoSEQ multiplex PCR; TCRdb has only the in-frame clones, and not every one. The data hold some 69,000 clones, with 75% to 95% observed a single time. The sequences come from CD4+ or CD8+ T cells sorted from blood, collected in a trial of the OX40 agonist ivuxolimab. The receptors come from an adult with an advanced solid tumor such as melanoma, head and neck, liver or kidney cancer.

CDR3 loop: CASSYTSGSYTDTQYF. The CDR3 bases are TGTGCCAGCAGTTATACTAGCGGGAGTTACACAGATACGCAGTATTTT. V gene TRBV28 combines with J gene TRBJ2-3, with TRBD2 matching over 11 bases. This CDR3 comprises 16 residues. Germline V gives CDR1 MDHEN, CDR2 SYDVKM. V dropped 4 bases and J dropped 2; count of bases not matched to a gene: 5.

This clone was seen just once. V is TRBV5-6 and J is TRBJ2-1; TRBD2 matches at 7 bases. CDR1 is SGHDT, CDR2 YYEEEE, per germline. V gave up 2 bases and J gave up 0 bases; unmatched junction bases: 8. CDR3 length equals 17 residues. CDR3 sequence reads: CASSLLQAGSSYNEQFF. The CDR3 bases are TGTGCCAGCAGCTTACTTCAAGCGGGGAGCTCCTACAATGAGCAGTTCTTC.

The genes are TRBV2 and TRBJ2-6, with 10 bases that match TRBD2. Germline CDR1 reads SNHLY; CDR2 reads FYNNEI. The CDR3 is made up of 18 amino acids. Trimming took 8 bases from V and 3 from J; bases not matched to a gene: 13. The CDR3 loop is CASSLRLAGVGGANVLTF. The CDR3 coding sequence is TGTGCCAGCTCCCTGAGGCTAGCGGGAGTAGGTGGGGCCAACGTCCTGACTTTC.